This T cell receptor beta chain was sequenced for a study of T cell repertoires in cytomegalovirus infection. Germline V gene data show CDR1 as SEHNR and CDR2 as FQNEAQ (reference sequence). The CDR3 extends over 10 amino acids. With 3 bases removed from V and 6 bases from J, the gap between germline ends came to 2 bases. TCRdb passed the reads through MiXCR, listing each CDR3 protein once. The table has 900,000 to 950,000 distinct CDR3 sequences, around 30% seen once; the top ten hold about 14%. Comment on this clonotype: Its antigen is as yet unknown. With a much larger clone just one base away, this may be a read error.

Source: cultured CD8+ T cells from PBMCs, taken from culture after CMV antigen stimulation. The chain employs TRBV7-9 and TRBJ2-5; no firm D call. The receptor's source is a human donor in good health (CMV status not recorded). Some clones in this sample may be carry-over from other donors' samples. CDR3 in DNA: TGTGCCAGCAGCTTGCAGACCCAGTACTTC. Amino acids: CASSLQTQYF.